The clone carrying this T cell receptor beta chain was picked up a small number of times. Its antigen is not known. The data were obtained in a study of somatic mutations in cytotoxic T cells in rheumatoid arthritis. Overall study context: Flow cytometry sorted some V beta antibody-stained T-cell populations to nearly 100% purity, V beta1+ cells among them being sequenced for TCRB. Notes on the study in general: CD8+ clonality increased with age in rheumatoid arthritis patients but not in healthy controls.

Trimming stripped 2 bases from V and 4 bases from J, with 8 bases between. Germline CDR1 reads KGHSH; CDR2 reads LQKENI. CDR3 length: 13 residues. The method was immunoSEQ multiplex PCR; TCRdb's version includes in-frame clones alone and lacks a portion of them. The sample records just under 7,000 clones, 75% being singletons. This sequence was found in an adult with rheumatoid arthritis. The sample was CD8+ T cells sorted from blood. V and J are TRBV18 and TRBJ1-2; no reliable D call. The CDR3 region has the DNA TGTGCCAGCTCACCAGCCCCCGGCTATGGCTACACCTTC. It translates to CASSPAPGYGYTF.